The 27 T cell receptor beta chains in this list originate from one sample, sequenced in a study of T-cell memory formation after mild COVID-19. TCRdb re-analysed the 5' RACE reads in MiXCR, keeping a single row per CDR3 protein. The sample records about 390,000 distinct CDR3 sequences, approximately 15% being singletons. The sequenced sample was PBMCs or a T cell subset sorted from them (not recorded which). All receptors come from a man younger than 35 who had mild COVID-19 (a few samples of this study predate the infection). Cell type and time point are not known.

The genes are TRBV20-1 and TRBJ1-2; D is perhaps TRBD1 (5 bases). There are 13 residues in the CDR3. Trimming pared 5 bases from V and 8 bases from J, leaving 18 bases between. Germline CDR1 and CDR2: DFQATT and SNEGSKA (reference sequence). As DNA, the CDR3 is TGCAGTGCTCAGACCACGGGGGTATGGGGCTACACCTTC. Translation: CSAQTTGVWGYTF.

Only a few counts were recorded for this clonotype. The V gene is TRBV7-2, the J gene TRBJ1-1; D is undetermined. The V end was cut by 5 bases, the J end by 6 bases, with 13 bases between. This CDR3 region has 13 residues. Per germline, CDR1 SGHTA and CDR2 FQGNSA. CDR3 sequence: CASSAENKPEAFF. CDR3 sequence (DNA): TGTGCCAGCAGCGCAGAAAACAAGCCTGAAGCTTTCTTT.

This clonotype was counted a few times. The CDR3 spells CSANTRNTIYF. CDR3 bases: TGCAGTGCTAACACGCGGAACACCATATATTTT. J is TRBJ1-3 and V is TRBV20-1, with D unclear. CDR3 length equals 11 residues. V was clipped by 4 bases and J by 7 bases, with 8 bases between them. Germline loops: CDR1 DFQATT, CDR2 SNEGSKA (reference sequence).

The J gene is TRBJ1-5, the V gene TRBV7-9; D uncertain. Germline values: CDR1 SEHNR, CDR2 FQNEAQ (reference sequence). V was clipped by 5 bases and J by 5 bases, with 16 bases between them. This CDR3 contains 15 residues. The CDR3 sequence: CASSRGGGRDQPQHF. In DNA form, the CDR3 reads TGTGCCAGCAGCCGAGGTGGCGGGCGCGATCAGCCCCAGCATTTT.

This chain uses TRBV4-2 with TRBJ2-1; 14 bases fit TRBD2. V lost 1 base to trimming and J lost 8 bases; unmatched junction nucleotides: 7. In germline, CDR1 is LGHNA, CDR2 YNFKEQ. The CDR3 has 17 amino acids. The CDR3 sequence is CASSQVPGLAGAHEQFF. CDR3 sequence (DNA): TGTGCCAGCAGCCAAGTTCCGGGACTAGCGGGGGCCCATGAGCAGTTCTTC.

This clonotype was picked up a small number of times. This chain uses TRBV6-6 with TRBJ1-6; tentatively, D is TRBD1 (5 bases). The germline V gene has CDR1 MNHNY and CDR2 SVGAGI (reference sequence). The CDR3 is made up of 20 amino acids. The V and J ends lost 0 bases and 0 bases respectively, with 18 bases between them. CDR3 sequence reads: CASSYSPGFFGSSYNSPLHF. In DNA form, the CDR3 reads TGTGCCAGCAGTTACTCGCCAGGGTTTTTTGGGAGCTCCTATAATTCACCCCTCCACTTT.

The chain has TRBV7-3 and TRBJ2-3; 9 positions match TRBD2. V lost 3 bases to trimming and J lost 5 bases; unmatched junction nucleotides: 6. This CDR3 region has 15 residues. From germline, CDR1 is SGHTA and CDR2 FQGTGA. The CDR3 nucleotides are TGTGCCAGCAGCTTCTGGCGGGGGGGCGTAGATACGCAGTATTTT. The encoded protein is CASSFWRGGVDTQYF.

This clonotype occurred a few times. The V gene is TRBV6-5, the J gene TRBJ2-1; D is perhaps TRBD2 (5 bases). Germline V gene data show CDR1 as MNHEY and CDR2 as SVGAGI. V lost 7 bases and J 5 bases, leaving 18 bases between the germline ends. The CDR3 has 15 residues. CDR3 sequence (DNA): TGTGCCAGCATGAGAGGCCTCGGGGATCACAATGAGCAGTTCTTC. Translation: CASMRGLGDHNEQFF.

The chain uses TRBV20-1 and TRBJ2-1; D remains ambiguous. Trimming left V 6 bases short and J 7 bases short, with 10 bases between. There are 11 residues in the CDR3. Germline CDR1 DFQATT, CDR2 SNEGSKA (reference sequence). CDR3 bases: TGCAGTGCCTCCGCGCAGAATGAGCAGTTCTTC. Translation: CSASAQNEQFF.

This clonotype came up a few times. The genes are TRBV6-2 or TRBV6-3 and TRBJ2-7, with 9 bases fitting TRBD2. Germline CDR1 MNHEY, CDR2 SVGEGT. This CDR3 has 13 residues. Germline trimming cut 6 bases from V and 3 bases from J; bases unmatched to any gene: 3. CDR3 nucleotides: TGTGCCAGCAGATCGACTAGCGGCTACGAGCAGTACGTC. Translation: CASRSTSGYEQYV.

This clonotype was detected a few times. The chain links TRBV7-6 to TRBJ2-2; tentative D call: TRBD1 (6 bases). From germline, CDR1 is SGHVS and CDR2 FNYEAQ. The V end was cut by 7 bases, the J end by 5 bases, with 11 bases between. The CDR3 consists of 13 residues. CDR3 sequence reads: CASNREGTGELFF. The CDR3 nucleotides are TGTGCCAGCAACAGGGAAGGGACCGGGGAGCTGTTTTTT.

This chain uses TRBV29-1 with TRBJ2-1; unclear D gene. In germline, CDR1 is SQVTM, CDR2 ANQGSEA. The CDR3 consists of 12 residues. V was shortened by 2 bases and J by 8 bases, with 10 bases between the two germline ends. The CDR3 bases are TGCAGCGTTGAAAAGGGTAGGCATGAGCAGTTCTTC. Translation: CSVEKGRHEQFF.

This clonotype was counted only a few times. The genes are TRBV3-1 and TRBJ2-1; possible D gene TRBD1, 6 bases. V was clipped by 7 bases and J by 4 bases, with 11 bases between them. Per the germline V gene, CDR1 is LGHDT and CDR2 is YNNKEL (reference sequence). This CDR3 has 13 amino acids. CDR3 coding DNA: TGTGCCAGCATGCCAGGGGAATACAATGAGCAGTTCTTC. It specifies CASMPGEYNEQFF.

The gene calls are TRBV10-2 and TRBJ2-5; D perhaps matches TRBD2 (6 bases). The V and J ends lost 6 bases and 7 bases respectively, with 12 bases between them. Germline values: CDR1 WSHSY, CDR2 SAAADI. CDR3 length: 12 amino acids. CDR3 nucleotides: TGCGCCAGCAGCGGAGCCGGGGGGACCCAGTACTTC. Amino acids: CASSGAGGTQYF.

This clonotype was counted between two and nine times. This chain connects TRBV6-1 to TRBJ2-3; tentatively, D is TRBD1 (6 bases). Trimming removed 3 bases from V and 9 bases from J, with 19 bases in between. CDR1 and CDR2 from the germline V gene are MNHNS and SASEGT. There are 15 residues in the CDR3. CDR3 sequence reads: CASSEVLAWQGTQYF. CDR3 nucleotides: TGTGCCAGCAGTGAGGTGCTAGCTTGGCAGGGGACGCAGTATTTT.

The J gene is TRBJ2-3, the V gene TRBV7-6; the D is unclear. The CDR3 is made up of 12 amino acids. Looked up from germline, CDR1 is SGHVS and CDR2 is FNYEAQ. V was clipped by 6 bases and J by 7 bases, with 11 bases between them. The CDR3 DNA sequence: TGTGCCAGCAGGTCTTTGGGGAATACGCAGTATTTT. Translating it yields CASRSLGNTQYF.

The rearrangement joins TRBV7-9 to TRBJ1-1; D ambiguous. The CDR3 runs to 14 residues. V lost 4 bases to trimming and J lost 4 bases, with 13 bases between them. From germline, CDR1 is SEHNR and CDR2 FQNEAQ (reference sequence). In nucleotides, the CDR3 is TGTGCCAGCAGCTCCACAGTTTCGGGCACTGAAGCTTTCTTT. This translates into CASSSTVSGTEAFF.

This chain uses TRBV4-1 with TRBJ2-2, with 11 bases that match TRBD2. In germline, CDR1 is MGHRA, CDR2 YSYEKL. V trimming: 0 bases; J trimming: 5 bases; junction bases outside the gene matches: 8. The CDR3 totals 18 residues. The CDR3 DNA is TGCGCCAGCAGCCAAGAGAGAGTAGCGGGGGGGCCGACCGGGGAGCTGTTTTTT. Amino acids: CASSQERVAGGPTGELFF.

CDR3 coding DNA: TGCAGCGTCCCTGATTGGGGGGAAGGGGGTAACTATGGCTACACCTTC. It codes for CSVPDWGEGGNYGYTF. V gene TRBV29-1 combines with J gene TRBJ1-2; TRBD1 might be the D (6 bases). CDR3 length: 16 amino acids. Germline CDR1 is SQVTM and CDR2 is ANQGSEA. Trimming took 6 bases from V and 1 from J, leaving 21 bases between them. The complete variable domain, with remaining parts taken from reference TRBV29-1 and TRBJ1-2, reads SAVISQKPSRDICQRGTSLTIQCQVDSQVTMMFWYRQQPGQSLTLIATANQGSEATYESGFVIDKFPISRPNLTFSTLTVSNMSPEDSSIYLCSVPDWGEGGNYGYTFGSGTRLTVV.

This clonotype turned up a few times. The rearrangement uses TRBV27 and TRBJ1-4, with 11 bases that match TRBD1. Germline trimming cut 1 base from V and 3 bases from J; bases unmatched to any gene: 7. Germline CDR1 and CDR2: MNHEY and SMNVEV (reference sequence). CDR3 size: 18 residues. CDR3 protein: CASSLWGQGERANEKLFF. The DNA of the CDR3 is TGTGCCAGCAGTTTATGGGGACAGGGGGAACGAGCTAATGAAAAACTGTTTTTT. The full variable domain, with the rest looked up from reference TRBV27 and TRBJ1-4, is EAQVTQNPRYLITVTGKKLTVTCSQNMNHEYMSWYRQDPGLGLRQIYYSMNVEVTDKGDVPEGYKVSRKEKRNFPLILESPSPNQTSLYFCASSLWGQGERANEKLFFGSGTQLSVL.

In this sample, this clonotype turned up a few times. The chain carries TRBV4-2 and TRBJ2-7; 7 bases are a match to TRBD2. Germline CDR1 is LGHNA and CDR2 is YNFKEQ. V was pared by 1 base and J by 6 bases, with 6 bases of the junction left unmatched. The CDR3 is 14 residues long. The CDR3 sequence is CASSQGTRDSEQYF. The DNA for the CDR3 is TGTGCCAGCAGCCAAGGGACTAGAGACTCCGAGCAGTACTTC.

This clonotype was detected many times. The chain recombines TRBV4-3 with TRBJ2-1; no reliable D call. Germline CDR1 LGHNA, CDR2 YSLEER. Trimming pared 1 base from V and 9 bases from J, leaving 7 bases between. The CDR3 loop spans 12 amino acids. The CDR3 protein is CASSQGPGEQFF. As DNA, the CDR3 is TGCGCCAGCAGCCAAGGCCCTGGTGAGCAGTTCTTC.

There are a few counts of this clonotype. CDR3 nucleotide sequence: TGTGCCAGCAGTTACTCGTGGGAAGCTGGGGCCAACGTCCTGACTTTC. Its protein product is CASSYSWEAGANVLTF. The rearrangement joins TRBV6-6 to TRBJ2-6; D gene ambiguous. V was trimmed by 0 bases and J by 2 bases, leaving 8 bases between them. Germline V gene sequence: CDR1 MNHNY, CDR2 SVGAGI (reference sequence). The CDR3 is 16 amino acids.

The CDR3 spells CASSTGYLYNEQFF. Written as DNA, the CDR3 is TGCGCCAGCAGCACAGGGTACCTATACAATGAGCAGTTCTTC. The chain combines TRBV5-1 with TRBJ2-1; D is possibly TRBD1 (6 bases). CDR3 length: 14 amino acids. Trimming removed 4 bases from V and 4 bases from J, with 12 bases in between. Germline CDR1 is SGHRS and CDR2 is YFSETQ.

Only a few counts were recorded for this clonotype. DNA for the CDR3: TGCGCCAGCAGCTTGGCGCAGATCGTGCACACTGAAGCTTTCTTT. As protein: CASSLAQIVHTEAFF. The rearrangement joins TRBV5-1 to TRBJ1-1, with D unclear. Germline V gene sequence: CDR1 SGHRS, CDR2 YFSETQ. The CDR3 is made up of 15 amino acids. Trimming stripped 0 bases from V and 3 bases from J, with 12 bases between.

With regard to this clonotype: One junction end disagrees with the germline gene, perhaps due to a read error. The chain combines TRBV7-2 with TRBJ1-5, with 10 bases identical to TRBD1. CDR1 SGHTA and CDR2 FQGNSA come from the germline V gene. The CDR3 covers 15 residues. The CDR3 here is CASSRGTGDNQPQNF. The CDR3 nucleotides read TGTGCCAGCAGCCGAGGGACAGGGGACAATCAGCCCCAGAATTTT.

This clonotype was seen ten or more times. V is TRBV12-3 or TRBV12-4 and J is TRBJ1-3; D gene ambiguous. The CDR3 totals 14 residues. V lost 0 bases and J 2 bases, leaving 5 bases between the germline ends. The CDR3 DNA reads TGTGCCAGCAGTTTAGCAGGAACTGGAAACACCATATATTTT. Encoded protein: CASSLAGTGNTIYF.